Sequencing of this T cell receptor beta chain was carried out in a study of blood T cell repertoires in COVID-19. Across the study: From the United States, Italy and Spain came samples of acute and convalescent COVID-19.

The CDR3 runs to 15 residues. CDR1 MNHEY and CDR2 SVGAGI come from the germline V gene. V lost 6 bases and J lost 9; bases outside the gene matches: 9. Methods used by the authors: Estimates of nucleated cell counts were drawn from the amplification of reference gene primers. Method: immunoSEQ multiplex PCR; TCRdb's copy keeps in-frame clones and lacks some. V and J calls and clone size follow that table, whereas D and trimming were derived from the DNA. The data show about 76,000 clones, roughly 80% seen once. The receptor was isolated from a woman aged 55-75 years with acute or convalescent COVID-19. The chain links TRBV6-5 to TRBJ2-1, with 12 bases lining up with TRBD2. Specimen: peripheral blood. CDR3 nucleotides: TGTGCCAGCAGCATACCTAGCGGGGGGGCGGCTGAGCAGTTCTTC. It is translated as CASSIPSGGAAEQFF.